Listed here is a single TCR beta chain. Its antigen is still unknown. No much larger clone is present one base from it, and per-base qualities are unavailable. The sample originates from a study of blood T cell repertoires in COVID-19 (dated by TCRdb to 2019 to 2021). In terms of the full investigation: Collaborator samples came from the United States, Italy and Spain and covered acute and convalescent phases of COVID-19. Samples came from the ongoing ImmuneRACE study (first 160 participants) plus 1,254 subjects from 6 global collaborators. The material from the prospective study consisted of cDNA or gDNA derived from T cells, B-cell-depleted T cells, or PBMCs. Deeply sampled blood TCRbeta repertoires from subjects exposed to, actively infected with, or recovered from COVID-19 were included in the dataset. Where available, HLA class I and class II types were obtained from metadata supplied by the sample provider rather than from assay-based typing. The repertoires were released in a freely available public database meant as a resource for research on the immune response to SARS-CoV-2. The sample metadata nearly always contained a de-identified subject ID, COVID-19 status, age in years and sex. Study-level results and caveats: How much clinical and demographic metadata was included differed by source and by participant, and the metadata was provided uncurated.

Whole blood was collected in K2EDTA tubes by collaborating institutions according to the institutions' own protocols. For TCRbeta analysis, collaborator samples were shipped as frozen whole blood, as isolated PBMCs, or as DNA extracted from either sample type. TCRbeta CDR3 regions were amplified from genomic DNA using the immunoSEQ Assay, a bias-controlled multiplex PCR. In the authors' own workflow: The number of nucleated cells in each sample was estimated from the amplification of reference gene primers within the assay. To quantify the absolute abundance of each unique TCRbeta CDR3 rearrangement, sequence reads were collapsed and filtered. For each sample, productive Simpson clonality was calculated by taking the square root of Simpson's diversity index across productive rearrangements. Here the immuneACCESS table is served through TCRdb, limited to in-frame sequences with V and J called. Missing clones are a known gap in these copies; in checked studies unresolved V genes cover under half, and the rest lacks a known reason. V, J and clone size are taken as reported in that table, and D and trimming were inferred from the DNA itself. For this sample the table gives tens of thousands of clones, of which 70% to 90% were detected only once. Over 1% of the sample belongs to the ten largest clones.

Via the germline V gene, CDR1 is SGHAT and CDR2 FQNNGV. The V and J ends are trimmed by 5 bases and 6 bases, leaving 16 bases between them. Inclusive of the bounding cysteine and phenylalanine, the CDR3 is 14 residues long. This entry keeps only the CDR3 DNA: 42 bases, framed from base 1. The V and J segments used are TRBV11-2 and TRBJ1-2, with no reliable assignment of the D segment. Specimen: peripheral blood. The origin of this receptor is a man aged 60-69 years with acute or convalescent COVID-19. The CDR3 protein sequence reads: CASSPRRGLDGYTF. The DNA is TGTGCCAGCAGCCCCCGACGAGGACTCGATGGCTACACCTTC.